This T cell receptor (beta chain) is from a study of cytomegalovirus exposure and HLA in healthy donors. Study-level results: Within a later analysis, the majority of CMV-associated TCR beta chains appeared HLA-restricted.

In the case of this clone: Its antigen is not known.

With 60 Vbeta and 13 Jbeta primers, the PCR was carried out. Libraries were prepared by immunoSEQ multiplex PCR; TCRdb keeps only in-frame clonotypes and omits some of them. The sample has roughly 120,000 clones; around three quarters are singletons. The CDR3 has 15 residues. V trimming: 5 bases; J trimming: 4 bases; junction bases outside the gene matches: 3. Germline V gene data show CDR1 as SGHVS and CDR2 as FQNEAQ. The sequenced sample consisted of PBMCs. This TCR was sampled from a man in his thirties or forties in good health and CMV-seropositive. The rearrangement joins TRBV7-8 to TRBJ2-1; 12 positions agree with TRBD2. The CDR3 DNA is TGTGCCAGCAGCAGAACTAGCGGGGGGTACAATGAGCAGTTCTTC. Translation gives CASSRTSGGYNEQFF.